This TCR beta chain is from a study of graft-versus-host responses after intestinal transplantation. Study-level information: Induction using anti-thymocyte globulin, followed by tacrolimus and steroids for 2 to 4 years, was given to all recipients. Study conclusions and caveats: When patients had graft-donor T cell macrochimerism, their allografts held high graft-versus-host to host-versus-graft clonal ratios.

Graft material was processed, releasing intraepithelial and lamina propria lymphocytes. The protocol was immunoSEQ multiplex PCR, while the TCRdb copy is restricted to in-frame clones and leaves out a portion. Among about 18,000 clones listed, almost 80% were seen once. The CDR3 is 15 amino acids. With 0 bases clipped from V and 14 bases from J, the junction kept 6 bases outside the gene matches. Germline-derived CDR1 and CDR2 are MNHEY and SVGAGI. About this clone itself: The antigen is undetermined.

Sequenced here: ileum tissue, sampled roughly 490 days after intestinal transplant. This clonotype originated in a human patient who received an intestinal transplant, so some T cells may come from the graft donor. This rearrangement joins TRBV6-5 to TRBJ1-6, with 11 bases lining up with TRBD1. CDR3 DNA sequence: TGTGCCAGCAGTTACTCGGGACAGGGGGATCAAGCCCTCCACTTT. Residues: CASSYSGQGDQALHF.